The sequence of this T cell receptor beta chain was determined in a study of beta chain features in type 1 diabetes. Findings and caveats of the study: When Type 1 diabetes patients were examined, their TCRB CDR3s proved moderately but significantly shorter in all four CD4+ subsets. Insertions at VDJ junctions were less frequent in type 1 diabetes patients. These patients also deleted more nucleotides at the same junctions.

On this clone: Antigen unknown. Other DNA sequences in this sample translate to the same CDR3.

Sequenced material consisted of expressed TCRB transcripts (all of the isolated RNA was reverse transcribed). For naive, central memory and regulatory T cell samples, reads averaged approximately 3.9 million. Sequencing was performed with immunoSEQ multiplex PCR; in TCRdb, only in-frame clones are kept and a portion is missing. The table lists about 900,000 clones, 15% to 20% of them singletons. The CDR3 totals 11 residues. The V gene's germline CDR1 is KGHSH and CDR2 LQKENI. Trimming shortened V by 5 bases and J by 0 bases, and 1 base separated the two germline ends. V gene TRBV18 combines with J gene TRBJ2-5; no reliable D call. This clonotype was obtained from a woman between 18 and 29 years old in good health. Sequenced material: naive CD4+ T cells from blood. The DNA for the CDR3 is TGTGCCAGCTCAAACCAAGAGACCCAGTACTTC. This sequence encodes CASSNQETQYF.